The T cell receptor beta chain described here comes from a study of CD8 T cells in ankylosing spondylitis. This clonotype was seen repeatedly, ten times or more. The antigen is not known. Study-wide findings and caveats: Characteristic, it appeared, of ankylosing spondylitis blood was a TCR beta motif of about eight highly homologous variants. From matched ankylosing spondylitis synovial fluid, disease-linked clones were reportedly recovered at significantly enriched levels.

From the 5' RACE reads, TCRdb called clonotypes with MiXCR, one entry per CDR3 protein. In the table there are about 160,000 distinct CDR3 sequences, roughly 10% of which are singletons. From germline, CDR1 is DFQATT and CDR2 SNEGSKA (reference sequence). The CDR3 spans 13 residues. Trimming removed 4 bases at V and 0 bases at J, with 10 bases between. This TCR was recovered from a female donor with ankylosing spondylitis or in good health (not recorded which). The chain has TRBV20-1 and TRBJ2-7, with D perhaps matching TRBD1 (6 bases). What was sequenced was blood, either unsorted or a sorted T cell fraction (not recorded which). The CDR3 coding sequence is TGCAGTGCTACCGGACAGAACTCCTACGAGCAGTACTTC. Translated, it gives CSATGQNSYEQYF.